The source of this T cell receptor beta chain is a study of T cell repertoires in cytomegalovirus infection (dated by TCRdb to the late 2010s). A note on the overall study: Alongside well-studied HLA-B-restricted epitopes, the peptide stimulations were aimed at recently identified HLA-C-restricted CMV epitopes, whose presentation resists viral immunomodulation. Because public TCR beta signatures pointed to carriage of CMV infection together with the matching HLA type, the HLA type of each donor mattered for the analysis.

From the cysteine through the phenylalanine, the CDR3 covers 16 amino acids. The only DNA kept is the CDR3, 48 bases in frame from the first base. Germline trimming amounts to 0 bases on V and 4 bases on J, with 9 as the count of junction bases outside the gene matches. From the germline V gene, CDR1 is SGDLS and CDR2 is YYNGEE. This sample's treatment or condition label indicates: in vitro stimulation with specific CMV peptide epitopes to enrich CMV-specific T cells. There are a few counts of this clonotype. Its target antigen remains unknown. No much larger clone exists at a distance of one base, and base qualities are not known. The sample was run on an Illumina HiSeq 1500. TCRdb reprocessed the public reads (quality trimming at Q25 with fastp, clone calling with MiXCR) and kept in-frame beta chains. Each entry is one CDR3 protein sequence, shown with its most common DNA and genes. Present in this sample are some 800,000 distinct CDR3 sequences, roughly 28% of which were seen just once. Of the sample, around 13% is held by the ten largest clones.

Here is what the overall study found, with its caveats: Carriers of CMV infection plus the relevant HLA type were discriminated by the cumulative frequency of public TCR beta family members in the study cohort and in an independent approximately 400-donor cohort. In the ex vivo response, HLA-C-restricted CMV-specific TCR beta clonotypes were dominant, and in two of eight donors the single most frequent clonotype came from this HLA-C-restricted group.

Here the chain combines TRBV9 and TRBJ2-7; a stretch of 8 junction bases matches TRBD2. The sequenced sample was cultured CD8+ T cells from PBMCs, obtained from culture after CMV antigen stimulation. This clonotype was sampled from a human donor in good health (CMV status not recorded). Some clones in this sample may be carry-over from other donors' samples. The nucleotide sequence reads as follows: TGTGCCAGCAGCGTAGGGATCGTAGCGGGGAAGTACGAGCAGTACTTC. It translates as CASSVGIVAGKYEQYF.